This T cell receptor (beta chain) was recovered during a study of cytotoxic CD8 clonotypes in ibrutinib-treated CLL. Overall study findings and caveats: The study sampled sustained-remission and progressing patients at different times. Clonality increased at ibrutinib response and stayed stable in sustained remission. At progression, however, it fell back toward baseline. Public clonotypes showed up rarely, and on treatment they shrank or held steady.

The CDR3 has 14 residues. Trimming shortened V by 5 bases and J by 9 bases, and 14 bases separated the two germline ends. The germline gives CDR1 SEHNR, CDR2 FQNEAQ (reference sequence). Deep sequencing aimed at 1 in 200,000 to 1 in 1 million T cells' resolution. The protocol was immunoSEQ multiplex PCR, while the TCRdb copy is restricted to in-frame clones and leaves out a portion. The sample holds around 130,000 clones, about 85% seen once. Regarding this clone: Its antigen is as yet unknown.

The rearrangement links TRBV7-9 to TRBJ1-6, with a weak D call TRBD1 (5 bases). The clonotype originates from a human donor with chronic lymphocytic leukemia. Here the sequenced sample was PBMCs, taken after 24 months of ibrutinib treatment. The CDR3 here is CASSPRGGSSPLHF. The CDR3, as DNA: TGTGCCAGCAGCCCACGGGGGGGGAGTTCACCCCTCCACTTT.